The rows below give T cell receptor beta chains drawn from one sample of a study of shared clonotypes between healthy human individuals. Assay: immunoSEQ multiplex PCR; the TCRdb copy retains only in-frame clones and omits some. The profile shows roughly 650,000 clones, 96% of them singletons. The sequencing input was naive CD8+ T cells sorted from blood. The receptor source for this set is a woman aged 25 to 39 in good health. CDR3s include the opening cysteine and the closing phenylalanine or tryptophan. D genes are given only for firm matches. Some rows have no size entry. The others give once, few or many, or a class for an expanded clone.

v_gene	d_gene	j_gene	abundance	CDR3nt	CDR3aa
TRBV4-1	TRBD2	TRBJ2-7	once	TGCGCCAGCAGCCAAGGGATGGGACTAGCCGGATTCTACGAGCAGTACTTC	CASSQGMGLAGFYEQYF
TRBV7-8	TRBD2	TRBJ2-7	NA	TGTGCCAGCAGCTCCGGACTAGCGGATTACGAGCAGTACTTC	CASSSGLADYEQYF
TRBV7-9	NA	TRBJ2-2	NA	TGTGCCAGCAGGTACGACAGGGAGGACACCGGGGAGCTGTTTTTT	CASRYDREDTGELFF
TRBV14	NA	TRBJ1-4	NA	TGTGCCAGCAGCCTCCAGGGAGGCGCTAATGAAAAACTGTTTTTT	CASSLQGGANEKLFF
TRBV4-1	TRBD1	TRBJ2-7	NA	TGCGCCAGCAGCCCCCGACAGGGGTGGGAGCAGTACTTC	CASSPRQGWEQYF
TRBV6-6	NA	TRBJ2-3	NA	TGTGCCAGCAACGTTATTCCGCAGTATTTT	CASNVIPQYF
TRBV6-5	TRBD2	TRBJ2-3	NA	TGTGCCAGCCGGGGACTAGACTCTAGCACAGATACGCAGTATTTT	CASRGLDSSTDTQYF
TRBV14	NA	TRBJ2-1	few	TGTGCCAGCAGCCAAACTACAGGGTCAGAGCAGTTCTTC	CASSQTTGSEQFF
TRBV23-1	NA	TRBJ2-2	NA	TGCGCCAGCAGTCAATCCGCATGGGCACAAATTGATAACGGGGAGCTGTTTTTT	CASSQSAWAQIDNGELFF
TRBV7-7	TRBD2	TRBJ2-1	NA	TGTGCCAGCAGCTTAAGCGGGAGGGCCAGTCCCTACAATGAGCAGTTCTTC	CASSLSGRASPYNEQFF
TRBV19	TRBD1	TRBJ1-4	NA	TGTGCCAGTAGTATGGATTCCATCCTCCGGGACAGGTCTTTGAGACTGTTTTTT	CASSMDSILRDRSLRLFF
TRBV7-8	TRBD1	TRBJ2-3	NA	TGTGCCGTACAGGGGAGCACAGATACGCAGTATTTT	CAVQGSTDTQYF
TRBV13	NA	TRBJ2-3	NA	TGTGCCAGCAGCTCTCCAACAGATACGCAGTATTTT	CASSSPTDTQYF
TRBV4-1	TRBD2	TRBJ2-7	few	TGCGCCAGCAGCCCCAACCGGGAGGAGAATGAGCAGTACTTC	CASSPNREENEQYF
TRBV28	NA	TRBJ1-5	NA	TGTGCCAGTCGTCGACTGATTAGCAATCAGCCCCAGCATTTT	CASRRLISNQPQHF
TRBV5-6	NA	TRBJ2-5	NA	TGTGCCAGCAGTGGGGGGTGGCGGGACTACCAAGAGACCCAGTACTTC	CASSGGWRDYQETQYF
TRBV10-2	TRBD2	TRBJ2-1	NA	TGCGCCAGCAGTGAGAGGTGGGGGCAGCGGGAGCTTTACAATGAGCAGTTCTTC	CASSERWGQRELYNEQFF
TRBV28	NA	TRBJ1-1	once	TGTGCCAGCAGTTTCCTTCCCAGCTTGATGAACACTGAAGCTTTCTTT	CASSFLPSLMNTEAFF
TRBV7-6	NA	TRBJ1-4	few	TGTGCCAGCTCGGGGGCGCCTAATGAAAAACTGTTTTTT	CASSGAPNEKLFF
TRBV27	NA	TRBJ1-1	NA	TGTGCCAGCAGTTTATCATCCAGGCCCCTCCTTAACACTGAAGCTTTCTTT	CASSLSSRPLLNTEAFF
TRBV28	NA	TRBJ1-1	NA	TGTGCCAGCAGCCCGGGAGTCACTGAAGCTTTCTTT	CASSPGVTEAFF
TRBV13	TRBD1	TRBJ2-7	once	TGTGCCAGCAGCGAACAGGGGAGCGAGCAGTACTTC	CASSEQGSEQYF
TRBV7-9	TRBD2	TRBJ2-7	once	TGTGCCAGCAGTCCAACGACTAGCGGGGCCTCCTACGAGCAGTACTTC	CASSPTTSGASYEQYF
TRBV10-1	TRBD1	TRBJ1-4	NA	TGCGCCAGCAGTGATGGGACAGGGGACGATCTGAGGCTGTTTTTT	CASSDGTGDDLRLFF
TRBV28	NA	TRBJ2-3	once	TGTGCCAGCAGTTTAGGGGGGAAAAGCACAGATACGCAGTATTTT	CASSLGGKSTDTQYF
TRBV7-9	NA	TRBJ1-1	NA	TGTGCCAGCAGCTTAGTGCGGGACACTGAAGCTTTCTTT	CASSLVRDTEAFF
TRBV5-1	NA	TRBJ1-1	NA	TGCGCCAGCAGCCTTCGTGGGGGGGATACTGAAGCTTTCTTT	CASSLRGGDTEAFF
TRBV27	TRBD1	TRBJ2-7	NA	TGTGCCAGCAGTCAACAGGGGCGGGTATACGAGCAGTACTTC	CASSQQGRVYEQYF
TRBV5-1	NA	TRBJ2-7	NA	TGCGCCAGCAGCTTGTTGGACAGCTACGAGCAGTACTTC	CASSLLDSYEQYF
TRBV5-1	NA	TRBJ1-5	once	TGCGCCAGCAGCTTGGACCCATTGAATCAGCCCCAGCATTTT	CASSLDPLNQPQHF
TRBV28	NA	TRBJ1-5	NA	TGTGCCAGCAGTCCTTACAGGGACCTTAGCAATCAGCCCCAGCATTTT	CASSPYRDLSNQPQHF
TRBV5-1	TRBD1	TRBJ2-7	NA	TGCGCCAGCAGCTCCGGGACAGGGTCTTACGAGCAGTACTTC	CASSSGTGSYEQYF
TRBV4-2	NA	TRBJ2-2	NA	TGTGCCAGCAGCCAAAGTGGGTGGGACACCGGGGAGCTGTTTTTT	CASSQSGWDTGELFF
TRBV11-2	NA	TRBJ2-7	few	TGTGCCAGCAGCTCCCTCGGGTGGCAGTACTTC	CASSSLGWQYF
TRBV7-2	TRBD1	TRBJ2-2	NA	TGTGCCAGCAGCCTTAGCCGGGACAGGGCGCGCACCGGGGAGCTGTTTTTT	CASSLSRDRARTGELFF
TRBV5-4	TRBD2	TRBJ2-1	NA	TGTGCCAGCCACCTAGCGGGAGCTCCCTTACATGAGCAGTTCTTC	CASHLAGAPLHEQFF
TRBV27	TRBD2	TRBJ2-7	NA	TGTGCCAGCAGGGCCGGGACTAGCGGCTACGAGCAGTACTTC	CASRAGTSGYEQYF